These 3 T cell receptor beta chains were all obtained from the same sample, sequenced in a study of tumor-infiltrating lymphocytes in primary liver carcinoma. Co-extraction of both nucleic acids (RNA and DNA) used roughly 20-33 mg of unsorted bulk tissue. Constant-region priming of approximately 500 ng total RNA yielded TCR beta cDNA. Slightly modified ARM-PCR, run as three nested multiplex PCR rounds, produced the TCR beta libraries. A C-beta reverse primer and TRBV1-TRBV30 forward primers served in each of the first two PCR rounds, at approximately 10 cycles apiece. TCRdb independently ran MiXCR on the multiplex PCR reads; one entry per CDR3 protein. The sample consists of tens of thousands of distinct CDR3 sequences, around 79% of them appearing once. The sequenced material came from liver tumor tissue from sampling region 3. The subset is: tumor region T3, left-lateral pole. The receptor source for this set is a man between 35 and 55 years old with primary liver carcinoma and hepatitis B virus infection.

This clonotype is a singleton in its sample. DNA of the CDR3: TGTGCCAGCAGGTCGGAGCAGTACAATGAGTACTTCTTC. Its translation is CASRSEQYNEYFF. The chain has TRBV28 and TRBJ2-1; no definite D call. The CDR3 extends over 13 amino acids. CDR1 MDHEN and CDR2 SYDVKM come from the germline V gene. Trimming cost V 6 bases and J 16 bases, with 22 bases left between them.

The V and J genes are TRBV11-2 and TRBJ2-7; D is perhaps TRBD2 (6 bases). Matching the DNA end better, TRBJ2-1 makes the J call doubtful. The CDR3 is 15 residues long. Germline CDR1 and CDR2: SGHAT and FQNNGV. The CDR3 nucleotides are TGTGCCAGCAGCCAATATTCGGGAGAGGGCTACGAACAGTTCTTC. Translating gives CASSQYSGEGYEQFF.

Turning to this clonotype: This may be a read error: a much more frequent sequence differs by one nucleotide. This chain uses TRBV28 with TRBJ2-3, with D uncertain. The CDR3 extends over 14 amino acids. CDR1 MDHEN and CDR2 SYDVKM come from the germline V gene. V was cut by 3 bases and J by 6 bases, with 13 bases left in between. As DNA, the CDR3 is TGTGCCAGCAGTTTGTCCCCCTCGTGGGATACGCAGTATTTT. It encodes CASSLSPSWDTQYF.